What follows are 19 T cell receptor beta chains derived from one specimen sequenced in a study of tumor-infiltrating lymphocytes in glioblastoma multiforme (dated by TCRdb to between 2016 and 2019). Instrument used: Illumina HiSeq 2500. Using a modified ARM-PCR protocol with multiple V-beta primers and a C-beta primer, the team built TCRB libraries from RNA through three nested multiplex PCR rounds. TCRdb cleaned the public reads at Q25 with fastp, built clones with MiXCR and kept in-frame beta chains. Each CDR3 protein appears once, grouped with its most common genes and DNA. Recorded for this sample are 25,000 to 40,000 distinct CDR3 sequences; approximately 66% of them occurred a single time. Around 34% of the sample is taken by the ten largest. The sequenced material came from brain tumor tissue. The receptor source for this set is a male donor with glioblastoma.

This clonotype was detected many times. A much more abundant neighbour one base away suggests this may be a read error. The chain recombines TRBV12-3 or TRBV12-4 with TRBJ2-1; no reliable D call. This CDR3 is built from 12 residues. The CDR3 here is CVSSLNRNEQFF. In DNA form, the CDR3 reads TGTGTCAGCAGTTTAAACCGGAATGAGCAGTTCTTC.

This clonotype came up many times. The rearrangement joins TRBV5-5 to TRBJ2-7; no clear D gene. CDR1 and CDR2 (germline): SGHKS, YYEKEE (reference sequence). The CDR3 length is 11 residues. Trimming took 3 bases from V and 6 from J, leaving 7 bases between them. CDR3 sequence: CASSSQVEQYF. The CDR3 DNA reads as TGTGCCAGCAGCTCCCAGGTCGAGCAGTACTTC.

Remarks on this clonotype: This could be a read error, since a much larger clone is one nucleotide away. The gene calls are TRBV4-1 and TRBJ2-5; 8 positions match TRBD2. This CDR3 is 15 amino acids long. CDR1 is MGHRA and CDR2 is YSYEKL in the germline V gene. The CDR3 loop is CASSPRGGGQVTQYF. The CDR3 DNA follows: TGCGCCAGCAGCCCCCGGGGGGGGGGCCAAGTGACCCAGTACTTC.

V is TRBV20-1 and J is TRBJ2-7; D is unresolved. The CDR3 is made up of 15 amino acids. Germline V gene lookup returns CDR1 DFQATT and CDR2 SNEGSKA (reference sequence). Trimming removed 0 bases from V and 2 bases from J, with 14 bases in between. The CDR3 region is CSARDSHILTYEQYF. CDR3 nucleotides: TGCAGTGCTAGAGATTCCCATATTCTAACCTACGAGCAGTACTTC.

On this clonotype itself: A read error may produce the germline difference seen at one junction end. The chain joins TRBV6-2 or TRBV6-3 to TRBJ1-5; 10 bases agree with TRBD1. The CDR3 spans 15 residues. CDR1 and CDR2 from the germline V gene are MNHEY and SVGEGT. This CDR3 reads CASRAGTGVYQPRHF. The CDR3 DNA reads TGTGCCAGCAGAGCCGGGACAGGGGTTTATCAGCCCCGGCATTTT.

Notes on this clonotype: One end of the junction varies from germline; a read error may be responsible. This sequence joins TRBV20-1 and TRBJ2-7; TRBD1 is a possible D gene (5 bases). The CDR3 extends over 16 amino acids. Per the germline V gene, CDR1 is DFQATT and CDR2 is SNEGSKA (reference sequence). The CDR3 spells CSARGQGLYSSYEQYF. The CDR3 DNA reads TGCAGTGCTAGAGGTCAGGGTTTGTACAGCTCCTACGAACAGTACTTC.

This clonotype came up a few times. V is TRBV28 and J is TRBJ1-3; D is unresolved. This CDR3 spans 17 amino acids. Germline values: CDR1 MDHEN, CDR2 SYDVKM. The V end lost 1 base, the J end lost 0 bases, and 13 bases lay between the germline ends. In DNA form, the CDR3 reads TGTGCCAGCAGTTTATCTCTGCTGACCGGCTCTGGAAACACCATATATTTT. Translated: CASSLSLLTGSGNTIYF.

This clonotype was observed once. Relative to the germline gene, one junction end is altered; a read error may explain this. The chain couples TRBV4-1 to TRBJ1-2; 7 bases are shared with TRBD1. Germline lookup yields CDR1 MGHRA and CDR2 YSYEKL. The CDR3 extends over 16 amino acids. CDR3 in amino acids: CVSNQDRYRGNYGYSF. The DNA of the CDR3 is TGCGTCAGCAACCAAGATCGATACAGGGGAAACTATGGCTACAGCTTC.

Regarding this clonotype: Its ends do not fully match the called genes, so a read error is possible. The gene calls are TRBV10-3 and TRBJ2-6; a weak D match, TRBD1 (6 bases). The CDR3 is made up of 16 amino acids. Looked up from germline, CDR1 is ENHRY and CDR2 is SYGVKD. In nucleotides, the CDR3 is TGTGCCATCAGTGATGGGACACATACTGGGGCTAACGTCCCGACTTTC. Protein sequence: CAISDGTHTGANVPTF.

In the case of this clonotype: The conserved closing phenylalanine or tryptophan is absent in this CDR3, likely reflecting a read error. The genes are TRBV6-6 and TRBJ2-1, with D unresolved. This CDR3 region has 14 residues. Trimming stripped 7 bases from V and 2 bases from J, with 12 bases between. Germline CDR1 is MNHNY and CDR2 is SVGAGI (reference sequence). The CDR3 region has the DNA TGTGCCAGCATCGTACCTACAGCCTACAATGAGCAGTTCTTA. This codes for CASIVPTAYNEQFL.

A remark on this clonotype: The conserved final phenylalanine or tryptophan is absent from the CDR3, which likely points to a read error. V and J are TRBV29-1 and TRBJ2-7; tentative D call: TRBD2 (5 bases). Germline assignment: CDR1 SQVTM and CDR2 ANQGSEA. The CDR3 spans 13 residues. Trimming removed 5 bases from V and 1 base from J, with 12 bases in between. The CDR3 loop is CSVRTSLSYEQYI. In nucleotides, the CDR3 is TGCAGCGTTCGAACTAGTCTTTCCTACGAGCAGTACATC.

The chain employs TRBV6-1 and TRBJ2-5, with D perhaps given as TRBD1 or TRBD2 (5 bases each). Germline V gene lookup returns CDR1 MNHNS and CDR2 SASEGT. The CDR3 covers 15 residues. The CDR3 spells CACSEPGRVQETQYF. CDR3 nucleotides: TGTGCTTGCAGTGAACCGGGACGGGTCCAGGAGACCCAGTACTTC.

This clonotype was recorded a few times. The V gene is TRBV6-2 or TRBV6-3, the J gene TRBJ2-3, with D possibly TRBD2 on 6 matching bases. The J call may be mistaken, given a closer DNA end match to TRBJ2-1. Germline loops: CDR1 MNHEY, CDR2 SVGEGT. The CDR3 has 13 amino acids. The CDR3 region has the DNA TGTGCCAGCAGGGGACTGGGAAAGGATGAGCAGTTCTTC. Its protein product is CASRGLGKDEQFF.

Note on this clonotype: One junction end disagrees with the germline gene, perhaps due to a read error. The chain couples TRBV10-3 to TRBJ1-3; D is unresolved. Germline CDR1 ENHRY, CDR2 SYGVKD. This CDR3 region has 14 residues. The CDR3 coding sequence is TGTACCATCGGTGAGTCCGCACAGGGAAACACCATATATTTT. It codes for CTIGESAQGNTIYF.

Notes on this clonotype: The junction departs from the called germline gene at one end, perhaps through a read error. V is TRBV5-6 and J is TRBJ2-3; D perhaps matches TRBD2 (5 bases). The CDR3 is 16 residues long. The germline V gene encodes CDR1 SGHDT and CDR2 YYEEEE. CDR3 coding DNA: TGTGCCAGTAGCTTGTATGGGGAGTCTGACACAGATATGCAATATTTT. It yields the protein CASSLYGESDTDMQYF.

This clonotype occurred a few times. Relative to the germline gene, one junction end is altered; a read error may explain this. The chain employs TRBV29-1 and TRBJ2-7, with D perhaps given as TRBD1 or TRBD2 (5 bases each). The germline CDR1 and CDR2 sequences are SQVTM and ANQGSEA. This CDR3 contains 12 residues. CDR3 coding DNA: TGCAGCGTTGAAGATGCTGGGGACGAGCAGCACTTC. Encoded protein: CSVEDAGDEQHF.

Comment on this clonotype: One end of the junction fails to match germline, which may point to a read error. The chain uses TRBV20-1 and TRBJ2-2; 7 nucleotides match TRBD2. The CDR3 consists of 13 residues. Germline CDR1 DFQATT, CDR2 SNEGSKA (reference sequence). The CDR3 is CSATSVNSGELFF. CDR3 coding DNA: TGCAGTGCCACTAGCGTTAACTCCGGGGAGCTGTTTTTC.

The chain combines TRBV7-9 with TRBJ2-1; D gene unclear. Trimming pared 5 bases from V and 8 bases from J, leaving 7 bases between. CDR3 size: 11 residues. The germline V gene encodes CDR1 SEHNR and CDR2 FQNEAQ (reference sequence). CDR3 sequence (DNA): TGTGCCAGCAGCACTTACGATGAGCAGTTCTTC. It encodes CASSTYDEQFF.

This clonotype appeared once. This chain joins TRBV4-1 and TRBJ2-3, with D perhaps matching TRBD1 (5 bases). Trimming shortened V by 3 bases and J by 1 base, and 8 bases separated the two germline ends. In germline, CDR1 is MGHRA, CDR2 YSYEKL. There are 14 residues in the CDR3. The CDR3: CASSQKQGTDTQYF. In nucleotides, the CDR3 is TGCGCCAGCAGCCAGAAACAGGGCACAGATACGCAGTATTTT.